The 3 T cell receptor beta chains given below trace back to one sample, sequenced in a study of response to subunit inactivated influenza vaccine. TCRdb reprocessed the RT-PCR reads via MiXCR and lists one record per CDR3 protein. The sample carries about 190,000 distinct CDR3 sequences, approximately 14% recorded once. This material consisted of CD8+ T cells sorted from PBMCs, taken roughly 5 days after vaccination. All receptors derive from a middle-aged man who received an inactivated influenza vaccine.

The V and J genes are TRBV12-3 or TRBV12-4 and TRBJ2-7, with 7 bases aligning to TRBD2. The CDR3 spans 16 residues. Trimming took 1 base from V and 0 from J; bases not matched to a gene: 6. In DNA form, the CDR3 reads TGTGCCAGCAGTTTAGGGGGGGGGTTTAGCTCCTACGAGCAGTACTTC. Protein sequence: CASSLGGGFSSYEQYF.

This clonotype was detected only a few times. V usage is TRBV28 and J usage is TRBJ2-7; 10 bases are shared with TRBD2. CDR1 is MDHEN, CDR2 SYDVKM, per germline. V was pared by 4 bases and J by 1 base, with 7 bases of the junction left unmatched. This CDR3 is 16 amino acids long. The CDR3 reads CASSSLGTSDSYEQYF. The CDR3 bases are TGTGCCAGCAGTTCTCTCGGGACTAGCGATTCCTACGAGCAGTACTTC.

CDR3 loop: CASSFMVPGNTIYF. The DNA of the CDR3 is TGTGCCAGCAGCTTTATGGTGCCCGGAAACACCATATATTTT. The chain carries TRBV7-9 and TRBJ1-3; no reliable D call. V lost 3 bases, J lost 4 bases, and 10 bases lay in between. This CDR3 spans 14 amino acids. Germline V gene lookup returns CDR1 SEHNR and CDR2 FQNEAQ (reference sequence).